Each of the 24 T cell receptor beta chains below was sequenced from the same sample in a study of cytomegalovirus exposure and HLA in healthy donors. 13 Jbeta primers and 60 Vbeta primers were used for the PCR. The table came from immunoSEQ multiplex PCR; TCRdb's copy has only in-frame clones and leaves some out. This sample has about 97,000 clones, with 70% to 75% found just once. Sequenced input: PBMCs. All receptors come from a man between 35 and 55 years old in good health and CMV-seronegative.

This chain connects TRBV2 to TRBJ2-7; 8 bases map to TRBD1. V gave up 9 bases and J gave up 2 bases; unmatched junction bases: 9. Germline CDR1 reads SNHLY; CDR2 reads FYNNEI. The CDR3 is made up of 14 amino acids. DNA of the CDR3: TGTGCCAGTGATGCAGGGGGCAAGACCTACGAGCAGTACTTC. Its protein is CASDAGGKTYEQYF. Full variable domain (missing parts from reference TRBV2 and TRBJ2-7): EPEVTQTPSHQVTQMGQEVILRCVPISNHLYFYWYRQILGQKVEFLVSFYNNEISEKSEIFDDQFSVERPDGSNFTLKIRSTKLEDSAMYFCASDAGGKTYEQYFGPGTRLTVT.

In this sample, this clone turned up once. The chain carries TRBV15 and TRBJ1-6; D is unclear. Germline CDR1 LNHNV, CDR2 YYDKDF (reference sequence). The length of the CDR3 is 14 residues. The V end lost 1 base, the J end lost 10 bases, and 11 bases lay between the germline ends. CDR3 in DNA: TGTGCCACCAGCAGAGTTGCGGCAAGGTCACCCCTCCACTTT. Encoded protein: CATSRVAARSPLHF.

The chain joins TRBV7-9 to TRBJ2-2; the match to TRBD2 covers 16 bases. Germline V gene sequence: CDR1 SEHNR, CDR2 FQNEAQ (reference sequence). Unmatched junction bases numbered 5, after V lost 0 bases and J lost 7 bases. CDR3 size: 18 residues. CDR3 amino acids: CASSLASGLAGGCGELFF. CDR3 nucleotide sequence: TGTGCCAGCAGCTTAGCCTCGGGACTAGCGGGGGGGTGCGGGGAGCTGTTTTTT. The variable domain in full, with the rest retrieved from reference TRBV7-9 and TRBJ2-2, is DTGVSQNPRHKITKRGQNVTFRCDPISEHNRLYWYRQTLGQGPEFLTYFQNEAQLEKSRLLSDRFSAERPKGSFSTLEIQRTEQGDSAMYLCASSLASGLAGGCGELFFGEGSRLTVL.

The rearrangement links TRBV5-1 to TRBJ2-5; D call uncertain. V was cut by 4 bases and J by 0 bases, with 13 bases left in between. The germline V gene encodes CDR1 SGHRS and CDR2 YFSETQ. CDR3 size: 15 residues. CDR3 residues: CASSPLIPDQETQYF. The CDR3 coding sequence is TGCGCCAGCAGCCCCCTAATCCCGGACCAAGAGACCCAGTACTTC.

The rearrangement links TRBV5-1 to TRBJ2-7; 10 bases are shared with TRBD1. CDR3 length equals 15 residues. Looked up from germline, CDR1 is SGHRS and CDR2 is YFSETQ. V lost 4 bases and J lost 5; bases outside the gene matches: 9. CDR3 amino acids: CASSLSGTGVNEQYF. As DNA, the CDR3 is TGCGCCAGCAGCCTCTCCGGGACAGGGGTCAACGAGCAGTACTTC.

The CDR3 DNA follows: TGTGCCAGCGCCTTTGGAAGGGGCTACGAGCAGTACTTC. Protein product: CASAFGRGYEQYF. The chain carries TRBV6-5 and TRBJ2-7; weak D call: TRBD1 (5 bases). V dropped 8 bases and J dropped 3 bases, with 14 bases sitting between them. This CDR3 is built from 13 residues. Germline V gene data show CDR1 as MNHEY and CDR2 as SVGAGI.

The chain uses TRBV6-1 and TRBJ1-2; the D gene is possibly TRBD1 (5 bases). The CDR3 has 14 amino acids. Trimming stripped 1 base from V and 4 bases from J, with 10 bases between. Germline V lookup: CDR1 MNHNS, CDR2 SASEGT. For the CDR3, the DNA is TGTGCCAGCAGTGAAGACCCCGGGGGCTATGGCTACACCTTC. Translating gives CASSEDPGGYGYTF.

The chain combines TRBV5-4 with TRBJ1-4; possibly TRBD1 for D (6 bases). The CDR3 sequence is 14 residues long. The V end was cut by 3 bases, the J end by 8 bases, with 14 bases between. Looked up from germline, CDR1 is SGHNT and CDR2 is YYREEE (reference sequence). The CDR3 sequence is CASSSKNRDEKLFF. The CDR3 DNA sequence: TGTGCCAGCAGCTCAAAAAACAGGGACGAAAAACTGTTTTTT. Filled out from reference TRBV5-4 and TRBJ1-4, the complete variable domain reads ETGVTQSPTHLIKTRGQQVTLRCSSQSGHNTVSWYQQALGQGPQFIFQYYREEENGRGNFPPRFSGLQFPNYSSELNVNALELDDSALYLCASSSKNRDEKLFFGSGTQLSVL.

The J gene is TRBJ2-3, the V gene TRBV25-1; D gene ambiguous. V gave up 8 bases and J gave up 0 bases, with 9 bases separating them. CDR3 size: 13 residues. Germline V gene sequence: CDR1 MGHDK, CDR2 SYGVNS. Here the CDR3 DNA reads TGTGCCAGCGGAGCCGGGAGCACAGATACGCAGTATTTT. Its protein product is CASGAGSTDTQYF.

The CDR3 here is CASSPRGQETQYF. The CDR3 DNA is TGTGCCAGCAGCCCTAGAGGGCAAGAGACCCAGTACTTC. V gene TRBV4-2 combines with J gene TRBJ2-5; perhaps TRBD2 as D (5 bases). This CDR3 contains 13 residues. V was trimmed by 4 bases and J by 2 bases, leaving 8 bases between them. Germline V gene data show CDR1 as LGHNA and CDR2 as YNFKEQ.

The V and J genes are TRBV2 and TRBJ2-7, with D perhaps TRBD1 (6 bases). Trimming cost V 6 bases and J 3 bases, with 18 bases left between them. Germline V gives CDR1 SNHLY, CDR2 FYNNEI. The CDR3 loop spans 15 amino acids. The CDR3 coding sequence is TGTGCCAGCAGACCCCAGGGGTCCTCGTACTACGAGCAGTACTTC. Translated: CASRPQGSSYYEQYF.

This clone was seen more than once but under ten times. The J gene is TRBJ2-1, the V gene TRBV12-5, with D perhaps matching TRBD2 (6 bases). V gave up 3 bases and J gave up 7 bases, with 16 bases separating them. Germline CDR1 and CDR2: LGHNT and FRNRAP. The CDR3 is made up of 15 amino acids. The CDR3 DNA reads TGTGCTAGTGGTTTTTCGCCGGGAGAGGGAAATGAGCAGTTCTTC. Protein: CASGFSPGEGNEQFF.

The chain is built from TRBV5-1 and TRBJ2-1; D may be TRBD1 (7 bases). The V end lost 3 bases, the J end lost 8 bases, and 18 bases lay between the germline ends. The germline gives CDR1 SGHRS, CDR2 YFSETQ. This CDR3 contains 15 residues. The CDR3 region is CASSWGATGYDEQFF. DNA of the CDR3: TGCGCCAGCAGCTGGGGGGCGACAGGGTATGATGAGCAGTTCTTC.

V usage is TRBV5-1 and J usage is TRBJ2-3, with TRBD2 identical over 7 bases. V lost 0 bases and J lost 6; bases outside the gene matches: 4. CDR1 is SGHRS and CDR2 is YFSETQ in the germline V gene. CDR3 size: 14 residues. DNA for the CDR3: TGCGCCAGCAGCTTGGGTCCCGGGGGGGATACGCAGTATTTT. As protein: CASSLGPGGDTQYF.

V gene TRBV7-8 combines with J gene TRBJ1-1; a possible D gene is TRBD1 (5 bases). The CDR3 sequence is 13 residues long. Trimming cost V 8 bases and J 0 bases, with 10 bases left between them. Germline V CDR1 and CDR2: SGHVS, FQNEAQ. The CDR3 sequence: CASEAGLNTEAFF. The DNA of the CDR3 is TGTGCCAGCGAGGCAGGGTTGAACACTGAAGCTTTCTTT.

For the CDR3, the DNA is TGTGCCAGCAGCTCGCAGGGGGACGGGGCCAACGTCCTGACTTTC. Translated, it gives CASSSQGDGANVLTF. The chain couples TRBV7-2 to TRBJ2-6, with 7 bases identical to TRBD1. V shed 4 bases, J shed 4 bases, and the junction held 4 bases outside the gene matches. Germline CDR1 and CDR2: SGHTA and FQGNSA. The CDR3 totals 15 residues.

DNA for the CDR3: TGTGCCAGCAGTTACGGAATTAGCGGGGGCGAGCAGTTCTTC. Translation: CASSYGISGGEQFF. The chain combines TRBV6-6 with TRBJ2-1, with TRBD2 matching 9 bases. Germline CDR1 and CDR2: MNHNY and SVGAGI (reference sequence). The CDR3 has 14 residues. V dropped 2 bases and J dropped 10; count of bases not matched to a gene: 6.

V is TRBV5-1 and J is TRBJ2-2; D ambiguous. Germline lookup yields CDR1 SGHRS and CDR2 YFSETQ. There are 13 residues in the CDR3. Trimming stripped 0 bases from V and 4 bases from J, with 4 bases between. CDR3 region: CASSLAFTGELFF. In nucleotides, the CDR3 is TGCGCCAGCAGCTTGGCCTTCACCGGGGAGCTGTTTTTT.

This clone appeared a single time. The rearrangement links TRBV6-6 to TRBJ2-2, with D unclear. In germline, CDR1 is MNHNY, CDR2 SVGAGI (reference sequence). The CDR3 extends over 12 amino acids. Trimming left V 7 bases short and J 6 bases short, with 9 bases between. The CDR3: CASTPGAGELFF. The CDR3, as DNA: TGTGCCAGCACCCCCGGTGCCGGGGAGCTGTTTTTT.

This chain uses TRBV9 with TRBJ1-1; D call uncertain. The CDR3 has 13 residues. Germline lookup yields CDR1 SGDLS and CDR2 YYNGEE. V was clipped by 0 bases and J by 6 bases, with 9 bases between them. The CDR3 DNA reads TGTGCCAGCAGCGTAGTGGGGAGCGCTGAAGCTTTCTTT. It specifies CASSVVGSAEAFF.

The chain employs TRBV9 and TRBJ1-2; D may be TRBD1 (6 bases). The CDR3 has 12 amino acids. The V gene's germline CDR1 is SGDLS and CDR2 YYNGEE. Trimming took 2 bases from V and 5 from J, leaving 7 bases between them. The CDR3 here is CASSVGQYGYTF. Written as DNA, the CDR3 is TGTGCCAGCAGCGTCGGACAGTATGGCTACACCTTC.

This chain links TRBV2 with TRBJ2-7; D unresolved. V dropped 4 bases and J dropped 4 bases, with 8 bases sitting between them. The CDR3 has 12 amino acids. Germline CDR1 SNHLY, CDR2 FYNNEI. For the CDR3, the DNA is TGTGCCAGCAGTGCGTACATATACGAGCAGTACTTC. Amino acid sequence: CASSAYIYEQYF.

This clone has just one count. The rearrangement joins TRBV5-1 to TRBJ2-2, with TRBD2 as a possible D gene (5 bases). CDR3 length: 15 amino acids. With 4 bases removed from V and 2 bases from J, the gap between germline ends came to 12 bases. CDR1 is SGHRS, CDR2 YFSETQ, per germline. The DNA for the CDR3 is TGCGCCAGCAGCACCGGACGGGGAAACACCGGGGAGCTGTTTTTT. This sequence encodes CASSTGRGNTGELFF.

This chain uses TRBV7-2 with TRBJ1-1; 8 nucleotides line up with TRBD1. V dropped 2 bases and J dropped 6; count of bases not matched to a gene: 8. Germline V lookup: CDR1 SGHTA, CDR2 FQGNSA. The length of the CDR3 is 15 residues. For the CDR3, the DNA is TGTGCCAGCAGCTTATTGTCAGGGGGCAAGGCTGAAGCTTTCTTT. Protein product: CASSLLSGGKAEAFF.